Presented here are 8 T cell receptor beta chains from one specimen sequenced in a study of blood T cells in healthy people across ages. The authors ran a second PCR of roughly 6 to 12 cycles using a sample-barcoded 5' primer and a J-beta primer mix. TCRdb reanalysed the 5' RACE reads using MiXCR and keeps one entry per CDR3 protein. This table holds approximately 320,000 distinct CDR3 sequences, about 25% found once. Material: blood. Receptors were obtained from a woman between 70 and 85 years old in good health.

This clonotype has a handful of counts. V gene TRBV28 combines with J gene TRBJ2-7, with 10 bases fitting TRBD1. The J segment lost 6 bases and the V segment lost 2 bases, leaving 4 bases of the junction unmatched. The CDR3 runs 14 residues. CDR1 is MDHEN and CDR2 is SYDVKM in the germline V gene. CDR3 in amino acids: CASSLRDRGSEQYF. CDR3 in DNA: TGTGCCAGCAGTTTAAGGGACAGGGGTAGCGAGCAGTACTTC. The variable domain in full, with the rest retrieved from reference TRBV28 and TRBJ2-7, is DVKVTQSSRYLVKRTGEKVFLECVQDMDHENMFWYRQDPGLGLRLIYFSYDVKMKEKGDIPEGYSVSREKKERFSLILESASTNQTSMYLCASSLRDRGSEQYFGPGTRLTVT.

This clonotype was picked up a small number of times. The CDR3 loop reads CASSFSANQETQYF. In nucleotides, the CDR3 is TGTGCCAGCAGTTTTTCGGCCAACCAAGAGACCCAGTACTTC. This chain links TRBV28 with TRBJ2-5; D is unclear. The V and J ends lost 3 bases and 0 bases respectively, with 8 bases between them. The germline V gene has CDR1 MDHEN and CDR2 SYDVKM. The CDR3 runs 14 residues.

This clonotype was picked up a small number of times. V is TRBV29-1 and J is TRBJ1-2; D unclear. V was cut by 4 bases and J by 5 bases, with 8 bases left in between. This CDR3 contains 11 residues. CDR1 and CDR2 from the germline V gene are SQVTM and ANQGSEA. The CDR3 sequence is CSVAQTYGYTF. CDR3 sequence (DNA): TGCAGCGTTGCACAGACTTATGGCTACACCTTC.

The chain recombines TRBV11-2 with TRBJ2-5; D unresolved. The DNA matches TRBJ2-7 better at its end, which makes the J call doubtful. The CDR3 covers 13 residues. Germline V gives CDR1 SGHAT, CDR2 FQNNGV. The CDR3 here is CASSWDLRGEQYF. CDR3 DNA sequence: TGTGCCAGCAGCTGGGATCTCAGAGGCGAGCAGTACTTC.

This clonotype came up a few times. The J gene is TRBJ2-4, the V gene TRBV29-1, with D maybe TRBD1 (6 bases). Germline CDR1 SQVTM, CDR2 ANQGSEA. Trimming stripped 4 bases from V and 3 bases from J, with 13 bases between. The CDR3 has 14 amino acids. The CDR3 sequence: CSVGGDTNKNIQYF. The DNA for the CDR3 is TGCAGCGTTGGAGGGGACACAAACAAAAACATTCAGTACTTC. The whole variable domain, filled in from reference TRBV29-1 and TRBJ2-4, reads SAVISQKPSRDICQRGTSLTIQCQVDSQVTMMFWYRQQPGQSLTLIATANQGSEATYESGFVIDKFPISRPNLTFSTLTVSNMSPEDSSIYLCSVGGDTNKNIQYFGAGTRLSVL.

This chain connects TRBV3-1 to TRBJ1-1; a weak D match, TRBD1 (5 bases). CDR1 is LGHDT, CDR2 YNNKEL, per germline (reference sequence). This CDR3 contains 15 residues. V lost 3 bases, J lost 11 bases, and 22 bases lay in between. CDR3: CASSQLSGDPVFAFF. CDR3 sequence (DNA): TGTGCCAGCAGCCAGCTGAGCGGGGACCCGGTTTTTGCTTTCTTT.

The genes are TRBV20-1 and TRBJ2-7; no clear D gene. This CDR3 is built from 13 residues. Germline CDR1 reads DFQATT; CDR2 reads SNEGSKA (reference sequence). Trimming removed 0 bases from V and 4 bases from J, with 10 bases in between. CDR3 residues: CSARDDRHYEQYF. The CDR3 DNA sequence: TGCAGTGCTAGAGACGACCGGCATTACGAGCAGTACTTC.

The rearrangement uses TRBV5-4 and TRBJ1-1, with TRBD1 as a possible D gene (5 bases). V lost 0 bases and J lost 5, with 11 bases in between. The CDR3 totals 14 residues. Germline assignment: CDR1 SGHNT and CDR2 YYREEE (reference sequence). CDR3 nucleotide sequence: TGTGCCAGCAGCTTGGATGGGGCTGGGACTGAAGCTTTCTTT. As protein: CASSLDGAGTEAFF.